Listed below are T cell receptor beta chains from one sample, sequenced in a study of T cells in Graves' hyperthyroidism and ophthalmopathy. TCRdb itself ran the multiplex PCR reads through MiXCR, one entry per CDR3 protein. The sample shows more than 350,000 distinct CDR3 sequences, approximately 16% of them seen only once. The sequenced sample was blood. The receptors come from a woman aged 55-70 years with Graves' ophthalmopathy. Both conserved end residues are part of each CDR3. Each record gives: J gene, D gene, V gene, clone size, CDR3 DNA, CDR3 protein. The D gene is left open where the match is weak. Size values are once, few and many counts, or a class for expanded clones, and some rows have none.

>TRBJ2-7|NA|TRBV7-9|many
TGTGCCAGCCTCCCCTCAGGAGGGAGTGGTGAGCAGTACTTC
CASLPSGGSGEQYF
>TRBJ2-3|NA|TRBV3-1|many
TGTGCCAGCAGCCAAGATTGGGGAGATACGCAGTATTTT
CASSQDWGDTQYF
>TRBJ2-2|NA|TRBV18|many
TGTGCCAGCTCAGTGGGCCACACGAACACCGGGGAGCTGTTTTTT
CASSVGHTNTGELFF
>TRBJ2-7|NA|TRBV20-1|many
TGCAGTGCCCCCGGTTCCCCTGGCAACGAGCAGTACTTC
CSAPGSPGNEQYF
>TRBJ1-5|NA|TRBV5-1|few
TGCACCAGCAGCTTGGGAGGTCGGAATAGCAATCAGCCCCAGCATTTT
CTSSLGGRNSNQPQHF
>TRBJ2-2|NA|TRBV28|NA
TGTGCCAGCAGCGGGGCAGGGGCGGTTACCGGGGAGCTGTTTTTT
CASSGAGAVTGELFF
>TRBJ2-3|TRBD1|TRBV9|NA
TGTGCCAGCAGCCCCCGGGACAGGGCGTCCCCAGATACGCAGTATTTT
CASSPRDRASPDTQYF
>TRBJ1-6|NA|TRBV11-2|NA
TGTGCCAGCAGCCGGGTGGATGATTCACCCCTCCACTTT
CASSRVDDSPLHF
>TRBJ2-2|NA|TRBV20-1|NA
TGCAGTGCTAGAGGCCCTGTGGGGCCCTTGAACACCGGGGAGCTGTTTTTT
CSARGPVGPLNTGELFF
>TRBJ2-1|TRBD2|TRBV14|once
TGTGCCAGCAGCCAAGCTAGCGGGAGGGCCTACAATGAGCAGTTCTTC
CASSQASGRAYNEQFF
>TRBJ2-1|NA|TRBV20-1|few
TGCAGTGGTCAGAACAATGAGCAGTTCTTC
CSGQNNEQFF
>TRBJ1-4|TRBD1|TRBV5-1|many
TGTGCCAGCAGCCTGGGGACAGGGTATAATGAAAAACTGTTTTTT
CASSLGTGYNEKLFF
>TRBJ2-1|TRBD2|TRBV24-1|NA
TGTGCCACCAGTGATTTTCCGGGAGGAAGCGATGAGCAGTTCTTC
CATSDFPGGSDEQFF
>TRBJ2-7|NA|TRBV14|NA
TGTGCCAGCAGCCAAGACGGGGCAGCCAGGGGCGAGCAGTACTTC
CASSQDGAARGEQYF
>TRBJ2-4|NA|TRBV19|NA
TGTGCCAGTAGAGATCCGGGACTTAAAAACATTCAGTACTTC
CASRDPGLKNIQYF